Presented here are 23 T cell receptor beta chains from one specimen sequenced in a study of blood T cell repertoires in COVID-19. Measured with immunoSEQ multiplex PCR; TCRdb has only the in-frame clones, and not every one. Of around 120,000 clones listed, 70% to 85% are singletons. Sequencing was done on a sample of peripheral blood. Receptor source: a man between 65 and 85 years old with active or convalescent COVID-19.

V gene TRBV7-9 combines with J gene TRBJ1-1; D is perhaps TRBD1 (6 bases). The CDR3 totals 14 residues. In germline, CDR1 is SEHNR, CDR2 FQNEAQ (reference sequence). Trimming took off 6 bases at V and 1 base at J, with 12 bases between the two ends. In DNA, the CDR3 is TGTGCCAGCAGGTCGACAGGAGGGAACACTGAAGCTTTCTTT. Translated, it gives CASRSTGGNTEAFF.

The rearrangement links TRBV24-1 to TRBJ2-2, with 7 bases identical to TRBD2. This CDR3 comprises 17 residues. Germline V lookup: CDR1 KGHDR, CDR2 SFDVKD. V lost 3 bases to trimming and J lost 5 bases; unmatched junction nucleotides: 11. CDR3 sequence (DNA): TGTGCCACCAGTGATCCGACTAGCCCCAAAGGAACCGGGGAGCTGTTTTTT. Amino acids: CATSDPTSPKGTGELFF.

This chain connects TRBV5-1 to TRBJ1-4, with a tentative D call TRBD1 (6 bases). The CDR3 has 19 residues. Deletions cut 2 bases from V and 4 bases from J, with 24 bases between. The germline gives CDR1 SGHRS, CDR2 YFSETQ. This chain's CDR3 is CASSLLGLEPGQSNEKLFF. Written as DNA, the CDR3 is TGCGCCAGCAGCTTATTAGGGCTCGAACCGGGACAAAGTAATGAAAAACTGTTTTTT. The full variable domain, its missing parts supplied by reference TRBV5-1 and TRBJ1-4, is KAGVTQTPRYLIKTRGQQVTLSCSPISGHRSVSWYQQTPGQGLQFLFEYFSETQRNKGNFPGRFSGRQFSNSRSEMNVSTLELGDSALYLCASSLLGLEPGQSNEKLFFGSGTQLSVL.

V gene TRBV11-2 combines with J gene TRBJ2-7, with D perhaps TRBD2 (6 bases). Per the germline V gene, CDR1 is SGHAT and CDR2 is FQNNGV. V lost 7 bases and J 5 bases, leaving 18 bases between the germline ends. The CDR3 sequence is 14 residues long. The CDR3 DNA is TGTGCCAGCACCGCATCCGGGACTCCTAACGAGCAGTACTTC. Translating it yields CASTASGTPNEQYF.

The rearrangement joins TRBV18 to TRBJ1-1, with a tentative D call TRBD1 (5 bases). Germline V gives CDR1 KGHSH, CDR2 LQKENI. The germline V and J ends were trimmed by 1 base and 0 bases, with 9 bases remaining between them. The CDR3 covers 15 residues. The CDR3: CASSPLPGLNTEAFF. The CDR3 region has the DNA TGTGCCAGCTCACCACTTCCAGGGCTGAACACTGAAGCTTTCTTT.

The chain joins TRBV19 to TRBJ1-6; TRBD1 matches 7 bases. V gave up 4 bases and J gave up 7 bases; unmatched junction bases: 1. Germline V gene lookup returns CDR1 LNHDA and CDR2 SQIVND (reference sequence). This CDR3 region has 13 residues. CDR3 protein: CASSRDSNSPLHF. The CDR3 nucleotides read TGTGCCAGTAGTAGGGACAGCAATTCACCCCTCCACTTT.

This clone was seen just once. The chain recombines TRBV18 with TRBJ2-5; 8 bases are shared with TRBD2. Looked up from germline, CDR1 is KGHSH and CDR2 is LQKENI. The CDR3 contains 17 residues. J lost 5 bases, V lost 0 bases, and 11 bases had no gene match. CDR3 DNA: TGTGCCAGCTCACCACCAGTCGGGGGGGCCTCTACCGAGACCCAGTACTTC. It codes for CASSPPVGGASTETQYF.

The rearrangement joins TRBV4-3 to TRBJ2-4; TRBD2 aligns across 13 bases. CDR1 is LGHNA, CDR2 YSLEER, per germline. There are 16 residues in the CDR3. V lost 4 bases and J lost 7; bases outside the gene matches: 7. The CDR3 is CASSPTSGGAGNIQYF. The CDR3 DNA reads TGCGCCAGCAGCCCTACTAGCGGGGGGGCCGGGAACATTCAGTACTTC.

The V call is TRBV27, the J call TRBJ2-4; D may be TRBD1 (6 bases). This CDR3 is 17 amino acids long. V shed 6 bases and J shed 6 bases, with 24 bases lying between them. Looked up from germline, CDR1 is MNHEY and CDR2 is SMNVEV (reference sequence). Here the CDR3 reads CASSPRPPGDQGNIQYF. CDR3 nucleotide sequence: TGTGCCAGCAGCCCCCGGCCACCAGGGGATCAGGGAAACATTCAGTACTTC.

This clone was recorded once. This chain uses TRBV7-2 with TRBJ2-1, with 8 nucleotides matching TRBD2. This CDR3 has 17 amino acids. V lost 5 bases and J lost 2; bases outside the gene matches: 11. The V gene's germline CDR1 is SGHTA and CDR2 FQGNSA. The CDR3 coding sequence is TGTGCCAGCAGCCCCCGAACCGGGACTAGAACCTACAATGAGCAGTTCTTC. Translating gives CASSPRTGTRTYNEQFF.

This clone was picked up one time. The chain couples TRBV5-6 to TRBJ1-1, with unresolved D. The CDR3 has 14 amino acids. Germline V lookup: CDR1 SGHDT, CDR2 YYEEEE. V was clipped by 0 bases and J by 0 bases, with 6 bases between them. The CDR3 coding sequence is TGTGCCAGCAGCTTGGGGTTAGTGAACACTGAAGCTTTCTTT. Encoded protein: CASSLGLVNTEAFF.

V and J are TRBV10-2 and TRBJ2-1; D possibly corresponds to TRBD1 (7 bases). Trimming pared 6 bases from V and 4 bases from J, leaving 16 bases between. Germline CDR1 is WSHSY and CDR2 is SAAADI. The CDR3 is 15 residues long. The CDR3 protein is CASREEGQSYNEQFF. In nucleotides, the CDR3 is TGCGCCAGCAGGGAGGAGGGACAGTCTTACAATGAGCAGTTCTTC.

In this sample, this clone turned up once. The rearrangement uses TRBV7-2 and TRBJ1-5; tentatively, D is TRBD1 (5 bases). With 8 bases removed from V and 4 bases from J, the gap between germline ends came to 12 bases. Per the germline V gene, CDR1 is SGHTA and CDR2 is FQGNSA. This CDR3 contains 13 residues. This CDR3 is CASCTGGNQPQHF. In DNA, the CDR3 is TGTGCCAGCTGTACTGGGGGGAATCAGCCCCAGCATTTT.

This clone was observed once. The chain uses TRBV28 and TRBJ1-3, with D possibly being TRBD1 (5 bases). The germline gives CDR1 MDHEN, CDR2 SYDVKM. Trimming took off 3 bases at V and 0 bases at J, with 12 bases between the two ends. This CDR3 region has 16 residues. The CDR3 loop reads CASSLAGSLSGNTIYF. For the CDR3, the DNA is TGTGCCAGCAGTTTGGCAGGGTCTCTCTCTGGAAACACCATATATTTT.

The chain carries TRBV19 and TRBJ1-4; 12 positions match TRBD1. V lost 9 bases and J lost 0; bases outside the gene matches: 11. This CDR3 has 18 residues. Germline CDR1 reads LNHDA; CDR2 reads SQIVND (reference sequence). CDR3 coding DNA: TGTGCCAGCCGGGACAGGGGGCGAGCAATCGCAACTAATGAAAAACTGTTTTTT. Translation gives CASRDRGRAIATNEKLFF.

The chain combines TRBV29-1 with TRBJ2-7; 8 nucleotides agree with TRBD1. Germline lookup yields CDR1 SQVTM and CDR2 ANQGSEA. Trimming took 4 bases from V and 1 from J; bases not matched to a gene: 9. The length of the CDR3 is 15 residues. Written as DNA, the CDR3 is TGCAGCGTTGTCGGCAAGGGGACAGGATCCTACGAGCAGTACTTC. It yields the protein CSVVGKGTGSYEQYF.

This chain uses TRBV7-9 with TRBJ2-5; 15 bases match TRBD2. Germline-derived CDR1 and CDR2 are SEHNR and FQNEAQ (reference sequence). V lost 1 base, J lost 5 bases, and 5 bases stayed unmatched. The CDR3 loop spans 17 amino acids. CDR3 region: CASSLGTSGGARETQYF. The CDR3 DNA sequence: TGTGCCAGCAGCTTAGGGACTAGCGGGGGGGCCCGGGAGACCCAGTACTTC.

The gene calls are TRBV4-1 and TRBJ2-7, with D possibly matching TRBD1 (5 bases). The CDR3 is made up of 15 amino acids. Germline V gene lookup returns CDR1 MGHRA and CDR2 YSYEKL. Trimming pared 1 base from V and 1 base from J, leaving 11 bases between. The CDR3 reads CASSQVVNRSYEQYF. CDR3 coding DNA: TGCGCCAGCAGCCAAGTAGTTAACAGGTCCTACGAGCAGTACTTC.

This chain uses TRBV7-3 with TRBJ2-3; 9 bases fit TRBD2. Germline trimming cut 0 bases from V and 5 bases from J; bases unmatched to any gene: 6. CDR3 size: 16 residues. Germline CDR1 reads SGHTA; CDR2 reads FQGTGA. CDR3 nucleotides: TGTGCCAGCAGCTTAACAGCGGGAGGACACGAAGATACGCAGTATTTT. As protein: CASSLTAGGHEDTQYF.

V usage is TRBV18 and J usage is TRBJ1-2; possible D gene TRBD1, 5 bases. Germline V gene sequence: CDR1 KGHSH, CDR2 LQKENI. The CDR3 consists of 16 residues. V dropped 1 base and J dropped 0 bases, with 12 bases sitting between them. The CDR3 DNA sequence: TGTGCCAGCTCACCACAACGACAGTTAGCTAACTATGGCTACACCTTC. This encodes CASSPQRQLANYGYTF.

The V and J genes are TRBV5-1 and TRBJ1-2; 10 bases match TRBD1. Germline V CDR1 and CDR2: SGHRS, YFSETQ. With 3 bases clipped from V and 4 bases from J, the junction kept 6 bases outside the gene matches. This CDR3 has 15 amino acids. As DNA, the CDR3 is TGCGCCAGCAGCTCAGGAGGACAGGGGGGCTATGGCTACACCTTC. Amino acid sequence: CASSSGGQGGYGYTF. Together with reference TRBV5-1 and TRBJ1-2, the CDR3 gives the full variable domain: KAGVTQTPRYLIKTRGQQVTLSCSPISGHRSVSWYQQTPGQGLQFLFEYFSETQRNKGNFPGRFSGRQFSNSRSEMNVSTLELGDSALYLCASSSGGQGGYGYTFGSGTRLTVV.

This chain joins TRBV7-2 and TRBJ2-2; D possibly corresponds to TRBD2 (6 bases). Germline assignment: CDR1 SGHTA and CDR2 FQGNSA. V lost 2 bases and J lost 1, with 11 bases in between. CDR3 length: 16 amino acids. CDR3 loop: CASSLWGSGNTGELFF. The CDR3 DNA follows: TGTGCCAGCAGCTTATGGGGTAGCGGGAACACCGGGGAGCTGTTTTTT.

The rearrangement uses TRBV3-1 (or the pseudogene TRBV3-2) and TRBJ1-3, with TRBD1 matching 7 bases. CDR1 is LGHDT and CDR2 is YNNKEL in the germline V gene (reference sequence). The CDR3 is 15 amino acids. V dropped 4 bases and J dropped 0; count of bases not matched to a gene: 3. This CDR3 reads CASSLQGFSGNTIYF. The CDR3 nucleotides read TGTGCCAGCAGCCTACAGGGGTTCTCTGGAAACACCATATATTTT.